These 7 T cell receptor beta chains were sequenced from one sample in a study of cytomegalovirus exposure and HLA in healthy donors. A multiplex PCR was run with 60 Vbeta primers and 13 Jbeta primers. Assay: immunoSEQ multiplex PCR; the TCRdb copy retains only in-frame clones and omits some. This sample's clone table lists over 55,000 clones. The sample consisted of PBMCs. The origin of the receptors is a boy between 10 and 17 years old in good health and CMV-seronegative.

The CDR3 sequence is CASSLMDGEGTEAFF. The CDR3 nucleotides are TGTGCCAGCAGCTTAATGGACGGGGAGGGAACTGAAGCTTTCTTT. The chain recombines TRBV11-1 with TRBJ1-1; no firm D call. Germline CDR1 and CDR2: SGHAT and FQDESV (reference sequence). The CDR3 is 15 amino acids. Trimming removed 2 bases from V and 5 bases from J, with 15 bases in between.

The chain uses TRBV19 and TRBJ2-2, with D unclear. This CDR3 spans 16 amino acids. Germline V gives CDR1 LNHDA, CDR2 SQIVND (reference sequence). Between the trimmed V and J ends, which lost 0 bases and 6 bases, there was a span of 14 bases. The CDR3 protein is CASSIERQTRAGELFF. The CDR3, as DNA: TGTGCCAGTAGTATAGAGCGGCAAACTCGGGCCGGGGAGCTGTTTTTT.

The gene calls are TRBV7-8 and TRBJ1-5; 8 bases agree with TRBD1. Germline CDR1 and CDR2: SGHVS and FQNEAQ. This CDR3 comprises 15 residues. J lost 7 bases, V lost 4 bases, and 9 bases had no gene match. CDR3 protein: CASSSPGGPEQPQHF. As DNA, the CDR3 is TGTGCCAGCAGCTCCCCAGGGGGCCCGGAACAGCCCCAGCATTTT.

The rearrangement uses TRBV20-1 and TRBJ2-6; no clear D. Deletions cut 6 bases from V and 12 bases from J, with 12 bases between. This CDR3 is 11 amino acids long. Germline CDR1 reads DFQATT; CDR2 reads SNEGSKA (reference sequence). CDR3 sequence (DNA): TGCAGTGCCCGGCACCCAGGCGTCCTGACTTTC. Translated, it gives CSARHPGVLTF.

V and J are TRBV27 and TRBJ1-2; 7 bases match TRBD1. The CDR3 extends over 15 amino acids. After removal of 6 bases from V and 3 bases from J, the junction contained 10 bases not matched to a gene. Germline V gene lookup returns CDR1 MNHEY and CDR2 SMNVEV (reference sequence). The DNA for the CDR3 is TGTGCCAGCAGATTACAGGGGACCGCTTACTATGGCTACACCTTC. Translation gives CASRLQGTAYYGYTF.

The rearrangement joins TRBV9 to TRBJ2-1; D gene uncertain. Germline V gene sequence: CDR1 SGDLS, CDR2 YYNGEE. The CDR3 is made up of 13 amino acids. V was cut by 0 bases and J by 5 bases, with 6 bases left in between. The chain's CDR3 is CASSVAPNNEQFF. The CDR3 nucleotides read TGTGCCAGCAGCGTAGCCCCAAACAATGAGCAGTTCTTC.

The CDR3: CASSETGKWYAEAFF. CDR3 sequence (DNA): TGTGCCAGTAGCGAGACAGGGAAGTGGTACGCTGAAGCTTTCTTT. The chain uses TRBV19 and TRBJ1-1, with 7 positions matching TRBD1. This CDR3 is 15 amino acids long. Trimming took 6 bases from V and 6 from J; bases not matched to a gene: 13. In germline, CDR1 is LNHDA, CDR2 SQIVND (reference sequence).